Following are 19 T cell receptor beta chains from one sample sequenced in a study of blood T cell repertoires in COVID-19. Profiling relied on immunoSEQ multiplex PCR, and the TCRdb table lists in-frame clones only, not all of them. Of around 300,000 clones listed, 90% were seen once; the top ten hold 3.7%. Sequencing was done on a sample of peripheral blood. The source of these receptors is a woman in her forties with acute or convalescent COVID-19.

The J gene is TRBJ2-3, the V gene TRBV25-1; 10 bases align to TRBD2. The V gene end was trimmed by 1 base and the J gene end by 2 bases; junction bases not matched to a gene: 3. Germline CDR1 and CDR2: MGHDK and SYGVNS. The CDR3 is made up of 16 amino acids. As DNA, the CDR3 is TGTGCCAGCAGTGAATGGACTAGCGGAACCACAGATACGCAGTATTTT. Protein: CASSEWTSGTTDTQYF.

The chain uses TRBV10-3 and TRBJ2-5, with 10 bases matching TRBD2. The CDR3 has 17 residues. Trimming cost V 2 bases and J 3 bases; bases outside gene matches: 9. The germline CDR1 and CDR2 sequences are ENHRY and SYGVKD. The CDR3 nucleotides are TGTGCCATCAGTGAGGACGGAGCGGGGGGGCCTGAAGAGACCCAGTACTTC. This encodes CAISEDGAGGPEETQYF.

V is TRBV7-8 and J is TRBJ1-2, with D perhaps matching TRBD1 (5 bases). Trimming shortened V by 1 base and J by 4 bases, and 13 bases separated the two germline ends. CDR1 and CDR2 from the germline V gene are SGHVS and FQNEAQ. The CDR3 runs to 15 residues. CDR3 sequence: CASSLGLGQGYGYTF. The CDR3 coding sequence is TGTGCCAGCAGCTTAGGTCTTGGGCAGGGCTATGGCTACACCTTC. The variable domain in full, completed from reference TRBV7-8 and TRBJ1-2, reads GAGVSQSPRYKVAKRGQDVALRCDPISGHVSLFWYQQALGQGPEFLTYFQNEAQLDKSGLPSDRFFAERPEGSVSTLKIQRTQQEDSAVYLCASSLGLGQGYGYTFGSGTRLTVV.

The gene calls are TRBV6-5 and TRBJ1-2; the match to TRBD1 covers 9 bases. CDR1 is MNHEY, CDR2 SVGAGI, per germline. V lost 6 bases to trimming and J lost 6 bases; unmatched junction nucleotides: 8. The CDR3 extends over 14 amino acids. CDR3 residues: CASRGTGLGDGYTF. In nucleotides, the CDR3 is TGTGCCAGCAGGGGGACAGGGTTAGGCGATGGCTACACCTTC.

The chain couples TRBV2 to TRBJ1-1, with D hard to call. The V gene lost 8 bases and the J gene lost 2 bases, with 3 bases spanning the gap. CDR1 and CDR2 (germline): SNHLY, FYNNEI. The CDR3 sequence is 10 residues long. CDR3 region: CASSNTEAFF. For the CDR3, the DNA is TGTGCCAGCTCAAACACTGAAGCTTTCTTT. Drawing the rest from reference TRBV2 and TRBJ1-1, the complete variable domain is EPEVTQTPSHQVTQMGQEVILRCVPISNHLYFYWYRQILGQKVEFLVSFYNNEISEKSEIFDDQFSVERPDGSNFTLKIRSTKLEDSAMYFCASSNTEAFFGQGTRLTVV.

The chain employs TRBV5-4 and TRBJ1-1, with a possible D match to TRBD1 (6 bases). The V gene's germline CDR1 is SGHNT and CDR2 YYREEE (reference sequence). V lost 3 bases and J 5 bases, leaving 23 bases between the germline ends. The CDR3 runs 17 residues. CDR3 DNA: TGTGCCAGCAGCTCACTTCGTAGCAGGGGCGTTGGGACTGAAGCTTTCTTT. It is translated as CASSSLRSRGVGTEAFF.

The chain links TRBV14 to TRBJ1-2; TRBD1 is a possible D gene (6 bases). V shed 1 base and J shed 5 bases, with 20 bases lying between them. Germline lookup yields CDR1 SGHDN and CDR2 FVKESK. The CDR3 is 17 amino acids. The CDR3 region has the DNA TGTGCCAGCAGCCAAGGGGGGGGCGTGACGCGAGGATATGGCTACACCTTC. Protein sequence: CASSQGGGVTRGYGYTF.

The rearrangement uses TRBV27 and TRBJ2-2, with D perhaps matching TRBD2 (5 bases). V was pared by 9 bases and J by 4 bases, with 15 bases between. The CDR3 loop spans 14 amino acids. Germline V gene data show CDR1 as MNHEY and CDR2 as SMNVEV (reference sequence). In DNA, the CDR3 is TGTGCCAGATCCCGGGTTCGGGGCACCGGGGAGCTGTTTTTT. Its protein is CARSRVRGTGELFF.

V usage is TRBV4-1 and J usage is TRBJ1-5; the match to TRBD1 covers 7 bases. Losses at the gene ends were 6 bases for V and 4 bases for J; bases not matched to a gene: 9. The CDR3 covers 15 residues. Germline loops: CDR1 MGHRA, CDR2 YSYEKL. The CDR3 here is CASSTLGQQNQPQHF. The DNA for the CDR3 is TGCGCCAGCAGTACTCTGGGACAGCAGAATCAGCCCCAGCATTTT.

CDR3 bases: TGTGCCAGCACTGGGGGCCCCTCCTCGTACGAGCAGTACGTC. Translation: CASTGGPSSYEQYV. The chain is built from TRBV6-6 and TRBJ2-7, with a tentative D call TRBD1 (6 bases). Germline CDR1 MNHNY, CDR2 SVGAGI (reference sequence). The CDR3 length is 14 residues. Trimming shortened V by 7 bases and J by 4 bases, and 17 bases separated the two germline ends.

V usage is TRBV5-4 and J usage is TRBJ2-1, with D maybe TRBD2 (6 bases). The V end lost 2 bases, the J end lost 6 bases, and 12 bases lay between the germline ends. CDR1 and CDR2 (germline): SGHNT, YYREEE (reference sequence). The CDR3 covers 14 residues. CDR3 residues: CASSLVAASNEQFF. The CDR3 region has the DNA TGTGCCAGCAGCTTAGTAGCGGCCTCCAATGAGCAGTTCTTC.

The rearrangement joins TRBV5-4 to TRBJ1-1; tentatively, D is TRBD1 (5 bases). Germline V gives CDR1 SGHNT, CDR2 YYREEE (reference sequence). This CDR3 is built from 12 residues. V lost 6 bases and J lost 7, with 13 bases in between. CDR3 bases: TGTGCCAGCACCACTCGGAGGGGTGAAGCTTTCTTT. This translates into CASTTRRGEAFF.

The CDR3 nucleotides read TGTGCCAGCAGTTACGGCCCCAACTCCTATAATTCACCCCTCCACTTT. Translating gives CASSYGPNSYNSPLHF. The gene calls are TRBV6-5 and TRBJ1-6, with D unresolved. Trimming shortened V by 2 bases and J by 0 bases, and 8 bases separated the two germline ends. There are 16 residues in the CDR3. The V gene's germline CDR1 is MNHEY and CDR2 SVGAGI.

V is TRBV2 and J is TRBJ1-1, with D uncertain. V gave up 4 bases and J gave up 4 bases, with 13 bases separating them. Germline assignment: CDR1 SNHLY and CDR2 FYNNEI. CDR3 length: 14 residues. The CDR3 region is CASSAVGRGTEAFF. The CDR3, as DNA: TGTGCCAGCAGTGCCGTCGGCCGGGGCACTGAAGCTTTCTTT.

The chain uses TRBV29-1 and TRBJ1-2; a weak D match, TRBD1 (6 bases). Germline V gives CDR1 SQVTM, CDR2 ANQGSEA. The CDR3 length is 13 residues. V was shortened by 4 bases and J by 7 bases, with 16 bases between the two germline ends. The CDR3 DNA follows: TGCAGCGTTGTTCCCTTGGGACAAAGTGGCTACACCTTC. The encoded protein is CSVVPLGQSGYTF. The complete variable domain, with remaining parts taken from reference TRBV29-1 and TRBJ1-2, reads SAVISQKPSRDICQRGTSLTIQCQVDSQVTMMFWYRQQPGQSLTLIATANQGSEATYESGFVIDKFPISRPNLTFSTLTVSNMSPEDSSIYLCSVVPLGQSGYTFGSGTRLTVV.

The chain carries TRBV20-1 and TRBJ1-2, with 8 nucleotides matching TRBD1. The V segment lost 3 bases and the J segment 4 bases; nucleotides outside the gene matches: 10. The germline V gene has CDR1 DFQATT and CDR2 SNEGSKA (reference sequence). This CDR3 spans 15 amino acids. This CDR3 is CSASRPGQASYGYTF. CDR3 nucleotides: TGCAGTGCTAGTCGACCGGGACAGGCTTCCTATGGCTACACCTTC.

This clone was seen just once. The rearrangement joins TRBV18 to TRBJ1-1; TRBD1 matches at 8 bases. V lost 3 bases and J lost 3; bases outside the gene matches: 9. There are 16 residues in the CDR3. Germline V gene lookup returns CDR1 KGHSH and CDR2 LQKENI. The CDR3 spells CASSPRNRGGDTEAFF. The CDR3 region has the DNA TGTGCCAGCTCACCTCGCAACAGGGGGGGGGACACTGAAGCTTTCTTT.

V is TRBV10-2 and J is TRBJ1-6; D unclear. Trimming pared 8 bases from V and 4 bases from J, leaving 15 bases between. CDR1 is WSHSY, CDR2 SAAADI, per germline. The CDR3 extends over 15 amino acids. The CDR3 loop is CASSAEHLYNSPLHF. In nucleotides, the CDR3 is TGCGCCAGCTCAGCGGAGCATTTGTATAATTCACCCCTCCACTTT.

The rearrangement uses TRBV6-1 and TRBJ2-1; D not certain. Trimming removed 0 bases at V and 4 bases at J, with 10 bases between. Per the germline V gene, CDR1 is MNHNS and CDR2 is SASEGT. This CDR3 spans 15 amino acids. CDR3 sequence: CASSEAAALYNEQFF. DNA for the CDR3: TGTGCCAGCAGTGAAGCTGCGGCGCTTTACAATGAGCAGTTCTTC.